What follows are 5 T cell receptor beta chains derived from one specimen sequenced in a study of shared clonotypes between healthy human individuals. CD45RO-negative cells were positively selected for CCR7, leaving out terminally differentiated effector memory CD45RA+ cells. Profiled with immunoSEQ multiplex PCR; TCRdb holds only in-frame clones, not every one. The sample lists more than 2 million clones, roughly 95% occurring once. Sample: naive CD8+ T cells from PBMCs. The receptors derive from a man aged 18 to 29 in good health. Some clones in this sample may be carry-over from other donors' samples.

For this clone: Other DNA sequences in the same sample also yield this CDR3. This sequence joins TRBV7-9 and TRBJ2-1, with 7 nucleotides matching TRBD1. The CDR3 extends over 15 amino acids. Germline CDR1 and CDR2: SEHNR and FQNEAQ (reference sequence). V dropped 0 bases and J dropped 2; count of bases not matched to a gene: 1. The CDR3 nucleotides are TGTGCCAGCAGCTTAGCAGGGGGCGCCTACAATGAGCAGTTCTTC. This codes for CASSLAGGAYNEQFF.

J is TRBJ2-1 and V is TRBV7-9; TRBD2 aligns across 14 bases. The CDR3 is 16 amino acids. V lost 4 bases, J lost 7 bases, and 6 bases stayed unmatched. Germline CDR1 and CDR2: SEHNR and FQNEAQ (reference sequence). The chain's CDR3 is CASSSRTSGRKNEQFF. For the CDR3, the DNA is TGTGCCAGCAGCTCGAGGACTAGCGGGAGGAAAAATGAGCAGTTCTTC.

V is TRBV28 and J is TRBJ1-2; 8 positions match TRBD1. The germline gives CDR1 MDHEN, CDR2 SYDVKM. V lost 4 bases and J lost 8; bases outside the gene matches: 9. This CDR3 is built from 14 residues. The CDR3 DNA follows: TGTGCCAGCAGTTCGACGGACAGGGAGGAGGGCTACACCTTC. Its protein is CASSSTDREEGYTF.

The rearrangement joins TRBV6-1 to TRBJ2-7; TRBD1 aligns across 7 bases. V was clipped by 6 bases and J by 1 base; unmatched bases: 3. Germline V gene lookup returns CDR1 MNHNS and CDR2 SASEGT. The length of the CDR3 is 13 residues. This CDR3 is CASRLQGSYEQYF. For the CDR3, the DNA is TGTGCCAGCAGACTACAGGGGTCCTACGAGCAGTACTTC.

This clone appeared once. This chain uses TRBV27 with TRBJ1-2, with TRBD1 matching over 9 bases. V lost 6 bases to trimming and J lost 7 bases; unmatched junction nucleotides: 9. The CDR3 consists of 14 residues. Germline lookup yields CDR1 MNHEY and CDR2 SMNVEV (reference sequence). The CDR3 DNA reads TGTGCCAGCAGCCCCTTGGGGGACAGGGCTGGCTACACCTTC. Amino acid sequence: CASSPLGDRAGYTF.